This T cell receptor (beta chain) was captured in a study of T-cell reconstitution after alpha-beta-depleted transplantation in children. About this clonotype: Its antigen remains unknown.

Study-level results: T-cell numbers and diversity, one year after transplant, stemmed largely from T cells that were newly produced. Surviving thymic progenitors and recipient T cells were the source of high TCRbeta diversity at day 60 in some patients. Approximately two months post-transplant, alpha-beta T cells reportedly originated from several hundred expanded graft clones.

Unique molecular identifiers tagged the TCRbeta library. One entry per CDR3 protein results from TCRdb running MiXCR on the PCR reads. The sample holds approximately 350,000 distinct CDR3 sequences, about 17% seen once. The trim removed 3 bases at V and 6 bases at J, leaving 6 bases unmatched. CDR1 MDHEN and CDR2 SYDVKM come from the germline V gene. The CDR3 length is 16 residues. The source is a male patient between 2 and 15 years old who had a stem cell transplant for acute lymphoblastic leukemia, so the T cells may come from the graft donor. The V call is TRBV28, the J call TRBJ2-1, with TRBD2 matching 12 bases. The sequencing here drew on PBMCs, mostly from graft donor cells, taken 360 days after TCRalphabeta/CD19-depleted stem cell transplant. CDR3 loop: CASSLPTSGGRNEQFF. CDR3 DNA: TGTGCCAGCAGTTTGCCAACTAGCGGGGGGCGCAATGAGCAGTTCTTC.